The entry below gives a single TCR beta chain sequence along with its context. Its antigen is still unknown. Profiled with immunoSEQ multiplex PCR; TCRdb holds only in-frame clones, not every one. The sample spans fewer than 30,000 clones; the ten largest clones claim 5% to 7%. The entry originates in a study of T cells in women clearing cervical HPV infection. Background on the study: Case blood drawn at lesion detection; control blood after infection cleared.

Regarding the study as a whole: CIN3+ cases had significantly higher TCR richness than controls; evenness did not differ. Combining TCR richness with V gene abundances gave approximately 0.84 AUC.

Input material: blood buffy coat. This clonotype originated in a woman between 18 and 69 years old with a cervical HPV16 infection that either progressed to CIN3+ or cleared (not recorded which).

CDR3 sequence reads: CSARGGRAGPNYGYTF. CDR3 bases read: TGCAGTGCTAGAGGGGGGCGGGCAGGGCCTAACTATGGC. The J gene is TRBJ1-2, the V gene TRBV20-1; D is perhaps TRBD1 (6 bases). The read finishes 3 residues shy of the CDR3 end, and the germline J gene is used to complete it. Looked up from germline, CDR1 is DFQATT and CDR2 is SNEGSKA (reference sequence). The CDR3 covers 16 residues. V lost 1 base, J lost 0 bases, and 15 bases lay in between.